This entry lists 8 T cell receptor beta chains sequenced from one sample in a study of blood T cell repertoires in COVID-19. Clones were sequenced by immunoSEQ multiplex PCR, and TCRdb holds only the in-frame ones, with some missing. The sample includes 200,000 to 250,000 clones, 70% to 90% of them seen just once. Sequencing was carried out using peripheral blood. The receptors come from a man aged 18 to 30 with active or convalescent COVID-19.

V usage is TRBV12-5 and J usage is TRBJ2-7; D might be TRBD1 (5 bases). Germline CDR1 reads LGHNT; CDR2 reads FRNRAP. This CDR3 region has 18 residues. Deletions cut 2 bases from V and 3 bases from J, with 23 bases between. CDR3 DNA: TGTGCTAGTGGTTTGACAGGCCCGAAACCCCTGATACGCTACGAGCAGTACTTC. The encoded protein is CASGLTGPKPLIRYEQYF.

This clone has only one observation. The same CDR3 arises from other DNA sequences in this sample as well. This chain connects TRBV7-8 to TRBJ1-1; TRBD1 matches 9 bases. The length of the CDR3 is 16 residues. Germline V gene data show CDR1 as SGHVS and CDR2 as FQNEAQ. Trimming removed 3 bases from V and 2 bases from J; junction bases left unmatched: 7. CDR3 DNA: TGTGCCAGCAGCTTCGACAGGGGGGGATTAAACACTGAAGCTTTCTTT. Residues: CASSFDRGGLNTEAFF. Drawing the rest from reference TRBV7-8 and TRBJ1-1, the complete variable domain is GAGVSQSPRYKVAKRGQDVALRCDPISGHVSLFWYQQALGQGPEFLTYFQNEAQLDKSGLPSDRFFAERPEGSVSTLKIQRTQQEDSAVYLCASSFDRGGLNTEAFFGQGTRLTVV.

The chain carries TRBV7-2 and TRBJ1-2, with D unclear. This CDR3 comprises 13 residues. Germline V gives CDR1 SGHTA, CDR2 FQGNSA. Trimming removed 5 bases at V and 1 base at J, with 8 bases between. The CDR3 nucleotides are TGTGCCAGCAGCGCCCCGGTTAACTATGGCTACACCTTC. Its protein product is CASSAPVNYGYTF.

The V call is TRBV12-5, the J call TRBJ2-3, with 13 positions matching TRBD2. CDR1 is LGHNT, CDR2 FRNRAP, per germline. The CDR3 covers 16 residues. J lost 6 bases, V lost 1 base, and 4 bases had no gene match. CDR3 residues: CASGLGTSGGSDTQYF. The CDR3 nucleotides read TGTGCTAGTGGTTTGGGGACTAGCGGGGGATCGGATACGCAGTATTTT.

V is TRBV25-1 and J is TRBJ2-7, with 9 bases aligning to TRBD1. The trim removed 2 bases at V and 3 bases at J, leaving 2 bases unmatched. The germline V gene has CDR1 MGHDK and CDR2 SYGVNS. CDR3 length equals 14 residues. CDR3 DNA sequence: TGTGCCAGCAGTGAAGGGACAGGGTACTACGAGCAGTACTTC. As protein: CASSEGTGYYEQYF.

J is TRBJ2-2 and V is TRBV2, with unresolved D. The CDR3 is made up of 17 amino acids. V was trimmed by 7 bases and J by 3 bases, leaving 21 bases between them. Germline V gene sequence: CDR1 SNHLY, CDR2 FYNNEI. CDR3 amino acids: CASMSGGEPPHTGELFF. For the CDR3, the DNA is TGTGCCAGCATGTCCGGCGGAGAACCGCCTCACACCGGGGAGCTGTTTTTT.

This clone appeared a single time. The chain uses TRBV14 and TRBJ1-5, with D possibly being TRBD1 (5 bases). The length of the CDR3 is 15 residues. Germline CDR1 is SGHDN and CDR2 is FVKESK. Trimming stripped 0 bases from V and 15 bases from J, with 21 bases between. In DNA form, the CDR3 reads TGTGCCAGCAGCCAAGATGGGGGAGGGAACCCCTCCCGGCATTTT. Encoded protein: CASSQDGGGNPSRHF.

The chain uses TRBV7-9 and TRBJ2-7; 11 nucleotides line up with TRBD2. Germline loops: CDR1 SEHNR, CDR2 FQNEAQ (reference sequence). The V gene end was trimmed by 0 bases and the J gene end by 2 bases; junction bases not matched to a gene: 9. The length of the CDR3 is 18 residues. Here the CDR3 reads CASSLARTSGFYTYEQYF. The CDR3, as DNA: TGTGCCAGCAGCTTAGCGCGGACTAGCGGGTTCTACACCTACGAGCAGTACTTC.